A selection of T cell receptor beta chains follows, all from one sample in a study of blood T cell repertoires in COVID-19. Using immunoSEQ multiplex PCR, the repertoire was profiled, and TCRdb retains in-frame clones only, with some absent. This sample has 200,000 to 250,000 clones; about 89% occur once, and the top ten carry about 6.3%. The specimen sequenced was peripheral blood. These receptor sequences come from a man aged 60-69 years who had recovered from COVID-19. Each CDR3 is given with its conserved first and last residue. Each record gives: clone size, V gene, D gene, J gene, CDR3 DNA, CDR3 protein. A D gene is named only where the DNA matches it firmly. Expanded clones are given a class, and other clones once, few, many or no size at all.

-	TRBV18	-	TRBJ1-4	TGTGCCAGCTCACCGCTTGCAGGAACTAATGAAAAACTGTTTTTT	CASSPLAGTNEKLFF
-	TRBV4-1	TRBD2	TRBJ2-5	TGCGCCAGCAGCCTTTTAGCGGGAGGGGAGACCCAGTACTTC	CASSLLAGGETQYF
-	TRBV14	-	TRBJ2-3	TGTGCCAGCAGCCTCCTGACATCTAGCACAGATACGCAGTATTTT	CASSLLTSSTDTQYF
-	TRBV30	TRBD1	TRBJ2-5	TGTGCCTGGAGACCTATCCCCAGGACAGGGGATAAAGAGACCCAGTACTTC	CAWRPIPRTGDKETQYF
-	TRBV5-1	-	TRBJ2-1	TGCGCCAGCAGCTTGACCAGTGGGAGCCTCTTGGATTGGAACAATGAGCAGTTCTTC	CASSLTSGSLLDWNNEQFF
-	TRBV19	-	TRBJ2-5	TGTGCCAGTAGTATATTTCCGGGGGTCGATCAAGAGACCCAGTACTTC	CASSIFPGVDQETQYF
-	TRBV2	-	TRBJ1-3	TGTGCCAGCAGGTTAAGAGGAGCTGGAAACACCATATATTTT	CASRLRGAGNTIYF
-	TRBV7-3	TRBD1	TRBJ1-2	TGTGCCAGCAGCAAAGCAGGGGGCAGTGGCTACACCTTC	CASSKAGGSGYTF
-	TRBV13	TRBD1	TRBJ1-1	TGTGCCAGCAGCTCCGAAACAGGGGAAGTGAACACTGAAGCTTTCTTT	CASSSETGEVNTEAFF
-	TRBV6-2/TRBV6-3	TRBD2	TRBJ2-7	TGTGCCAGCAGTTACTCGGGCGGGAGGAACGAGCAGTACTTC	CASSYSGGRNEQYF
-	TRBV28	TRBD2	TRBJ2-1	TGTGCCAGCAGCGAAGCGGGAGGACGCAATGAGCAGTTCTTC	CASSEAGGRNEQFF
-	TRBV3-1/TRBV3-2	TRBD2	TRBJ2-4	TGTGCCAGCAGCCGACAACTAGCGGGGGGCTCTTCCAAAAACATTCAGTACTTC	CASSRQLAGGSSKNIQYF
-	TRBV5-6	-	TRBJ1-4	TGTGCCAGCAGCTTGGCCTATCGAGAAAAACTGTTTTTT	CASSLAYREKLFF
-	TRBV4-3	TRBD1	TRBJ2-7	TGCGCCAGCAGCCAAGGGGGGTGGGGGACAGGGATCGGGCCCAAGACCTACGAGCAGTACTTC	CASSQGGWGTGIGPKTYEQYF
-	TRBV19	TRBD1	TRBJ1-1	TGTGCCAGTAGTCCCCGGACAGGGGTGAACACTGAAGCTTTCTTT	CASSPRTGVNTEAFF
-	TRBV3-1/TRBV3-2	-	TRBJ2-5	TGTGCCAGCAGCCAACTAGTTGCGGCCCGTCCCCAAGAGACCCAGTACTTC	CASSQLVAARPQETQYF
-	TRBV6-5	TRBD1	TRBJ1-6	TGTGCCAGCAGTCTCTCCGGGACAGGGGGTTCACCCCTCCACTTT	CASSLSGTGGSPLHF
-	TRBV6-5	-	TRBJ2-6	TGTGCCAGCAGTCCTCAGGGGAAAGGGGCCAACGTCCTGACTTTC	CASSPQGKGANVLTF
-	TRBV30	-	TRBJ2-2	TGTGCCTGGAGTAGGACAGCGGCAGCCGGGGAGCTGTTTTTT	CAWSRTAAAGELFF
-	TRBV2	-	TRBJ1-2	TGTGCCAGCAGTGACCAGGGCGCTAACTATGGCTACACCTTC	CASSDQGANYGYTF
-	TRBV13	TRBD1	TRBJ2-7	TGTGCCAGCAGCTCGACAGGGATCGAGCAGTACTTC	CASSSTGIEQYF
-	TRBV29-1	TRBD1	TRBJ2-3	TGCAGCGAGGGACAGGGGGCGCGTACAGATACGCAGTATTTT	CSEGQGARTDTQYF
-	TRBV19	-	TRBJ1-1	TGTGCCAGTAGTGTAGGGGGAACAGGGCCCACTGAAGCTTTCTTT	CASSVGGTGPTEAFF
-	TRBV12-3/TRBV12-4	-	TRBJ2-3	TGTGCCAGCAGTTTATTTGGCGATACGCAGTATTTT	CASSLFGDTQYF
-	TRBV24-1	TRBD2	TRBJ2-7	TGTGCCACCAGTGATTTGCGCCAGGGACTAGGGCCCTACGAGCAGTACTTC	CATSDLRQGLGPYEQYF
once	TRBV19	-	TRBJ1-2	TGTGCCAGTAGTCCTGTCAGGGGAAGCTATGGCTACACCTTC	CASSPVRGSYGYTF
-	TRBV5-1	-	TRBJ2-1	TGCGCCAGCAGCTTGGCGAGCTCCTACAATGAGCAGTTCTTC	CASSLASSYNEQFF
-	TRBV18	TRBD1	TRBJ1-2	TGTGCCAGCTCACGGACAGGCGACTATGGCTACACCTTC	CASSRTGDYGYTF
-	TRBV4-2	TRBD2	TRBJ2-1	TGTGCCAGCAGCCAAGGGGGACTAGAGAAGTTCTTC	CASSQGGLEKFF
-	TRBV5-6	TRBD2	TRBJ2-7	TGTGCCAGCAGCTTGTTGTTTAGCGGGAGTAGGACCTACGAGCAGTACTTC	CASSLLFSGSRTYEQYF
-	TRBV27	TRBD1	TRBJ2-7	TGTGCCAGCAGTTACAGGGGTCCCGTCTACGAGCAGTACTTC	CASSYRGPVYEQYF
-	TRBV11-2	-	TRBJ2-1	TGTGCCAGCAGCCCCAGGCAGGGGACGTACAATGAGCAGTTCTTC	CASSPRQGTYNEQFF
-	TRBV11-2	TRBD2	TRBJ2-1	TGTGCCAGCAGCGCTCGACTAGCGGGGGGGCTAGGCAATGAGCAGTTCTTC	CASSARLAGGLGNEQFF
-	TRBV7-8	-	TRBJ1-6	TGTGCCAGCAGCCTCAACCGGGGGGTTACCCTCCACTTT	CASSLNRGVTLHF
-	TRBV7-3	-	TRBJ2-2	TGTGCCAGCAGCTTAACCTCGGGGACAAACACCGGGGAGCTGTTTTTT	CASSLTSGTNTGELFF
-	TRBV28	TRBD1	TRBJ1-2	TGTGCCAGCAGACCCCGGGACAGGGCTCTCTATGGCTACACCTTC	CASRPRDRALYGYTF
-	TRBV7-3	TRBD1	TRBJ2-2	TGTGCCAGCAGCTTACGACAGGGACACACCGGGGAGCTGTTTTTT	CASSLRQGHTGELFF
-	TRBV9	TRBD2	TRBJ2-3	TGTGCCAGCAGCTCTATAGCGGGAGGGAAGGTGTTGAGCACAGATACGCAGTATTTT	CASSSIAGGKVLSTDTQYF
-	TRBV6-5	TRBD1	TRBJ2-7	TGTGCCAGCAGGGGGGCCAGGGGGCTCTACGAGCAGTACTTC	CASRGARGLYEQYF
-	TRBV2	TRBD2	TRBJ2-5	TGTGCCAGCAGTGCCTCACTAGCGGGAGGGCGGGAGACCCAGTACTTC	CASSASLAGGRETQYF
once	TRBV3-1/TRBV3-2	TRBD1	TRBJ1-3	TGTGCCAGCAGGCTACAGGGGACTGGAAACACCATATATTTT	CASRLQGTGNTIYF
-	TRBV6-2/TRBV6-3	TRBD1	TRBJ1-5	TGTGCCAGCAGTTTCACCTCGACAGGGAGTGGCAATCAGCCCCAGCATTTT	CASSFTSTGSGNQPQHF